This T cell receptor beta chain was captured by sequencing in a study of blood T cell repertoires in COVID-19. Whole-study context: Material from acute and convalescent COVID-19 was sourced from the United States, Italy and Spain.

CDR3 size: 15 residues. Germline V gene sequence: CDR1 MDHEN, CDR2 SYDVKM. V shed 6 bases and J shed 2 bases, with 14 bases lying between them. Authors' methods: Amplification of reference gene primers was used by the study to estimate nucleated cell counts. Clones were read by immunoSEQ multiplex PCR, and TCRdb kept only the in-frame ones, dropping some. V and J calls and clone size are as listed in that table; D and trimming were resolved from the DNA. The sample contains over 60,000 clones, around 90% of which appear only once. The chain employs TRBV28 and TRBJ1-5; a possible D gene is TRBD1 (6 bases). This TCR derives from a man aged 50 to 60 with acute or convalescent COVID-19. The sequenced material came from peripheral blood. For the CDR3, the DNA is TGTGCCAGCAGCGGGGAGGGGGGCCGCAATCAGCCCCAGCATTTT. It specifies CASSGEGGRNQPQHF.